A single sample gave rise to the 8 T cell receptor beta chains below, sequenced in a study of T cells in Graves' hyperthyroidism and ophthalmopathy. Researchers took RNA transcripts and amplified the TCR beta CDR3 regions from them. Primed by the HTBI set, a first-round RT-PCR was run on the TCR CDR3. TCRdb re-analysed the multiplex PCR reads in MiXCR, keeping a single row per CDR3 protein. Among under 300,000 distinct CDR3 sequences listed, about 14% were seen once. The sequenced material came from blood. Receptors were obtained from a woman in her 30s with Graves' hyperthyroidism that later progressed to Graves' ophthalmopathy.

This clonotype has just a few counts. The chain combines TRBV4-1 with TRBJ2-1, with no clear D. The germline CDR1 and CDR2 sequences are MGHRA and YSYEKL. Trimming left V 0 bases short and J 8 bases short, with 17 bases between. The CDR3 is 16 amino acids. In nucleotides, the CDR3 is TGCGCCAGCAGCCAAGATCCTATGGGTCTTATAGATGAGCAGTTCTTC. This codes for CASSQDPMGLIDEQFF.

This clonotype was observed many times. The chain recombines TRBV20-1 with TRBJ1-5; TRBD1 might be the D (6 bases). The CDR3 sequence is 13 residues long. V dropped 6 bases and J dropped 4 bases, with 13 bases sitting between them. Germline CDR1 is DFQATT and CDR2 is SNEGSKA (reference sequence). This CDR3 is CSASGGGNQPQHF. The CDR3 nucleotides are TGCAGTGCAAGCGGGGGCGGGAATCAGCCCCAGCATTTT.

This clonotype turned up a few times. This chain uses TRBV7-9 with TRBJ2-3, with 8 positions matching TRBD2. V shed 8 bases and J 4 bases; nucleotides not matched to a gene: 11. CDR1 and CDR2 (germline): SEHNR, FQNEAQ (reference sequence). CDR3 length: 15 amino acids. The CDR3 region has the DNA TGTGCCAGCCGGGGGGGGGGCGGGGTGGCAGATACGCAGTATTTT. Translation gives CASRGGGGVADTQYF.

The chain has TRBV28 and TRBJ1-2, with D perhaps matching TRBD1 (6 bases). V lost 8 bases, J lost 6 bases, and 13 bases lay in between. The V gene's germline CDR1 is MDHEN and CDR2 SYDVKM. The CDR3 covers 12 residues. DNA for the CDR3: TGTGCCAGCGATGACAGGATAGATGGCTACACCTTC. Its translation: CASDDRIDGYTF.

This clonotype showed up many times. The genes are TRBV28 and TRBJ1-2; D perhaps matches TRBD1 (5 bases). Germline-derived CDR1 and CDR2 are MDHEN and SYDVKM. With 3 bases removed from V and 1 base from J, the gap between germline ends came to 18 bases. The CDR3 covers 17 residues. In DNA, the CDR3 is TGTGCCAGCAGTTTGGGGGGTGCAGGCGGTGGTAACTATGGCTACACCTTC. This codes for CASSLGGAGGGNYGYTF.

This clonotype was recorded at least ten times. The chain combines TRBV30 with TRBJ2-3, with 7 bases identical to TRBD1. This CDR3 comprises 14 residues. V shed 5 bases and J 0 bases; nucleotides not matched to a gene: 5. From germline, CDR1 is GTSNPN and CDR2 SVGIG (reference sequence). The CDR3 nucleotides read TGTGCCTGGGGAGGACAGGAAAGCACAGATACGCAGTATTTT. It translates to CAWGGQESTDTQYF.

This clonotype was seen repeatedly, ten times or more. This chain links TRBV7-2 with TRBJ2-7; D may correspond to TRBD1 or TRBD2 (6 bases each). The CDR3 is 13 residues long. V was pared by 4 bases and J by 6 bases, with 13 bases between. The germline V gene encodes CDR1 SGHTA and CDR2 FQGNSA. The CDR3 spells CASSSVRGLEQYF. The DNA of the CDR3 is TGTGCCAGCAGCTCCGTCCGGGGGCTCGAGCAGTACTTC.

This clonotype came up many times. The gene calls are TRBV7-3 and TRBJ2-3, with D perhaps assigned TRBD1 or TRBD2 (6 bases each). Trimming pared 5 bases from V and 2 bases from J, leaving 14 bases between. The CDR3 runs to 15 residues. Germline CDR1 SGHTA, CDR2 FQGTGA. The CDR3 spells CASSRARGDTDTQYF. The CDR3 DNA is TGTGCCAGCAGCCGAGCAAGGGGGGACACAGATACGCAGTATTTT.